This T cell receptor (beta chain) is from a study of T-cell memory formation after mild COVID-19 (dated by TCRdb to the early 2020s). About the study as a whole: TCR sequence clusters from the two donors were largely donor specific. Longitudinal TCRalpha and TCRbeta repertoire sequencing tracked T-cell clones expanding and contracting after mild COVID-19 in a couple of donors. Two young, previously healthy adult volunteers, one female and one male, were included in the cohort.

This clonotype has only a few counts. The antigen this receptor binds is unknown. The input lacks base qualities; no much larger clone sits a single base away. Trimming accounts for 0 bases at V and 9 bases at J, while the number of junction bases matched to no gene is 7. CDR1 SGHRS and CDR2 YFSETQ were looked up in the germline V gene. CDR3 length: 16 amino acids, cysteine to phenylalanine. The entry retains the CDR3 DNA only, 48 bases that are in frame from base 1. Data came from an Illumina NovaSeq 6000. cDNA libraries for TCRalpha and TCRbeta were prepared by 5'RACE using constant-segment primers, with sample barcodes and unique molecular identifiers added. Trizol reagent was used to extract RNA from every sample. The libraries were amplified in two PCR steps, and the second step added a second sample barcode and Illumina TruSeq adapters. Sequencing of the libraries was done on an Illumina NovaSeq, producing 2 x 150 bp paired-end reads. The study's own analysis went as follows. The reads were demultiplexed and collapsed into UMI-guided consensus sequences using migec v1.2.7. Using mixcr v2.1.11, UMI consensuses were aligned to TRA and TRB V and J templates and then assembled into clonotypes. Expanded or contracted clonotypes were those called significant by both edgeR and NoisET, with noise models trained on biological replicates. edgeR calls used a false discovery rate-adjusted p below 0.01 and a log2 fold-change threshold of 1. PCA with hierarchical clustering of max-normalized trajectories of the 1000 most abundant clonotypes was used as exploratory dynamics analysis. Separately sequenced CD4+ and CD8+ repertoires were used to assign a CD4 or CD8 phenotype to each responding clone. TCRdb reran the public reads through fastp at Q25 and MiXCR, keeping productive beta chains. CDR3 protein sequences are deduplicated, and each keeps its most common genes and DNA. The V and J calls come from TCRdb's annotation, not from the publication. The sample data list about 400,000 distinct CDR3 sequences, and more than 15% of these were observed just once. The top ten clones comprise 20% to 25% of the sample.

Ficoll-Paque density gradient centrifugation was used to isolate PBMCs. Paper-wide results and their limitations: The second-wave clones that peaked on day 37 were not confirmed to be SARS-CoV-2 specific. The study included only a couple of mild cases, and larger cohorts that include severe cases with pre-infection samples were judged to be necessary. Clones contracting from day 15 to 85 had balanced CD4/CD8 phenotypes, while a second wave expanding from day 15 to 37 was biased towards CD4+. Contracting CD4+ clones were found mainly in CM and EM memory subsets, while CD8+ clones were enriched in EMRA. The detection of some responding clones in pre-infection memory suggests that pre-existing cross-reactive memory T cells joined the SARS-CoV-2 response.

This clonotype was sampled from a man aged 18 to 30 who had mild COVID-19 (a few samples of this study predate the infection). The sample titles of this study are shuffled in the database, so cell type and time point are left out; the donor was told from shared clones. Material for sequencing was PBMCs or a T cell subset sorted from them (not recorded which). This chain is built from TRBV5-1 and TRBJ2-1; 12 bases in the junction line up with TRBD1. The CDR3 corresponds to CASSLALGTGGIEQFF. The DNA sequence is as follows: TGCGCCAGCAGCTTGGCCCTCGGGACAGGGGGCATTGAGCAGTTCTTC.